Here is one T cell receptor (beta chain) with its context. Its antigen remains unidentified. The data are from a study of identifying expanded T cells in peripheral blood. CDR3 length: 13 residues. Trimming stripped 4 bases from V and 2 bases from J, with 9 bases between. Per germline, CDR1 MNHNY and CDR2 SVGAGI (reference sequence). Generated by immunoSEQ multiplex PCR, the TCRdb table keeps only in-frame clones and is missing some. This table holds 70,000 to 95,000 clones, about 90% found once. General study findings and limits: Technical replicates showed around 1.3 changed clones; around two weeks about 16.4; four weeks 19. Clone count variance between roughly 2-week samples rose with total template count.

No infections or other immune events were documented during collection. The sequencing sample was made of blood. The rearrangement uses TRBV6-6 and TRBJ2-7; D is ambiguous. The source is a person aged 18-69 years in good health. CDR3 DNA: TGTGCCAGCAGTTCCCACCCCGCCTACGAGCAGTACTTC. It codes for CASSSHPAYEQYF.